In this sample, the clone carrying this T cell receptor beta chain turned up a few times. Only in-frame clones appear in the TCRdb table, and some are missing; sequencing was by immunoSEQ multiplex PCR. The sample has nearly 35,000 clones, roughly 92% seen once. This specimen comes from a study of control samples from healthy donors and cancer patients. This receptor was identified in a man in his forties or fifties with colorectal cancer. The sample comprised PBMCs.

The chain's CDR3 is CASSISRTGNQPQHF. CDR3 bases: TGTGCCAGTAGTATATCGAGGACAGGCAATCAGCCCCAGCATTTT. The chain combines TRBV19 with TRBJ1-5, with a possible D match to TRBD1 (6 bases). The CDR3 is made up of 15 amino acids. With 2 bases removed from V and 2 bases from J, the gap between germline ends came to 10 bases. Germline values: CDR1 LNHDA, CDR2 SQIVND (reference sequence).